The T cell receptor (beta chain) described here comes from a study of early stage breast cancer tumors. Overall study: Of some 17 invasive breast tumors, about 12 were hormone receptor-positive, HER2-negative.

About this clone: Its antigen is as yet unknown.

Study-level findings and limits: Blood repertoires resembled normal breast more than tumor. Tumors had approximately 2.5-fold higher T cell density than normal breast.

The method was immunoSEQ multiplex PCR; TCRdb's version includes in-frame clones alone and lacks a portion of them. The table records roughly 58,000 clones, 75% to 95% of them present only once. This CDR3 spans 17 amino acids. J was trimmed by 2 bases and V by 3 bases; bases with no gene match: 9. CDR1 and CDR2 (germline): MNHNS, SASEGT. Sequences were obtained from blood. The chain recombines TRBV6-1 with TRBJ2-3; 9 bases fit TRBD2. The sequence was obtained from a person between 65 and 80 years old with breast cancer. This CDR3 is CASSDQRLAVVTDTQYF. The CDR3 nucleotides are TGTGCCAGCAGTGACCAGCGACTAGCGGTAGTCACAGATACGCAGTATTTT.